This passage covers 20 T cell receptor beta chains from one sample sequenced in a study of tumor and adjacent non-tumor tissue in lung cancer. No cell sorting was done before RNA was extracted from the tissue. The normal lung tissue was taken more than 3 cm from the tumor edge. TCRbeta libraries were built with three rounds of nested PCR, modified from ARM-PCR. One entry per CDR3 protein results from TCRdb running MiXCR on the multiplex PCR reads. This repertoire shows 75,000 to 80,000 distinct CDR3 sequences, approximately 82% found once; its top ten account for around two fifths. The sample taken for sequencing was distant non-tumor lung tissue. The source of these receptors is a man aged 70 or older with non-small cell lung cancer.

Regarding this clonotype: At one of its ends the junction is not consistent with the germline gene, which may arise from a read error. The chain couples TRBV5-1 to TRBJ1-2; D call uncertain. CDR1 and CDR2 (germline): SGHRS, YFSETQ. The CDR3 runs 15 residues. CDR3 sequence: CANSLDGGLSGGYTF. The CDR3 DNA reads TGCGCCAACAGCTTGGATGGAGGATTAAGTGGTGGCTACACCTTC.

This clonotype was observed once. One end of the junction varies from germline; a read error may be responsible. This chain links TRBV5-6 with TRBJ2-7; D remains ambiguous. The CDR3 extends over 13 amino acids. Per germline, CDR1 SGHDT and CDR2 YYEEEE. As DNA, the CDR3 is TGTGCCAGCAGCACGACCTCGAGCGACGAGCATTACTTC. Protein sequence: CASSTTSSDEHYF.

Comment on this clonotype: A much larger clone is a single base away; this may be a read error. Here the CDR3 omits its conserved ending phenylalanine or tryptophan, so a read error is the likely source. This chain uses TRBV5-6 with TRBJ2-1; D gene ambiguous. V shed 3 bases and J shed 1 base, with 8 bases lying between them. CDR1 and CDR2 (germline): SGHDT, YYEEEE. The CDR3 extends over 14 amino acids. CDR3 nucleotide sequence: TGTGCCAGCAGCTCTAGAAGGTCCTACAATGAGCAGTTCCTC. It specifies CASSSRRSYNEQFL.

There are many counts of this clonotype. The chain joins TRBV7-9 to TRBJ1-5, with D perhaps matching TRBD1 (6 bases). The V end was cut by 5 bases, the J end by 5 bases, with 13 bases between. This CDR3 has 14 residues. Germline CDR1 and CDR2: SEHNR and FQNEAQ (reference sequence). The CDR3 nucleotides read TGTGCCAGCAGCCACGGGGGGCTCTATCAGCCCCAGCATTTT. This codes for CASSHGGLYQPQHF.

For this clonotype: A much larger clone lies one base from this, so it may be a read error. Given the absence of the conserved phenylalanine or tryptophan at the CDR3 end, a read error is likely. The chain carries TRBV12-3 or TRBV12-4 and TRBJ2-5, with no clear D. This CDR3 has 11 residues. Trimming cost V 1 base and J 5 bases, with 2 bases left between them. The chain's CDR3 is CASSLGETQYV. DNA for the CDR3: TGTGCCAGCAGTTTAGGGGAGACCCAGTACGTC.

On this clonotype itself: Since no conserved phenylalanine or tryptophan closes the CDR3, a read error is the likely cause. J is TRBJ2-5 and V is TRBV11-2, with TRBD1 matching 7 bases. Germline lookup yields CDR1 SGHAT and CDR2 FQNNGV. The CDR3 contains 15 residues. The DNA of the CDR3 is TGTGCCAACAGCCTGGGGACAGTTGGGCAAGAGACCCAGTACTTG. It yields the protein CANSLGTVGQETQYL.

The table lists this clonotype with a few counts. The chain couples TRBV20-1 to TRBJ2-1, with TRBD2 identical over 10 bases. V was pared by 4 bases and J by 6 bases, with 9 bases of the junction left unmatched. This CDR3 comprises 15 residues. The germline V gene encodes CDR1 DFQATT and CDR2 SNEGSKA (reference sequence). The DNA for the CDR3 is TGCAGTGCTAATACTAGCGGGATCGCCTTCAATGAGCAGTTCTTC. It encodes CSANTSGIAFNEQFF.

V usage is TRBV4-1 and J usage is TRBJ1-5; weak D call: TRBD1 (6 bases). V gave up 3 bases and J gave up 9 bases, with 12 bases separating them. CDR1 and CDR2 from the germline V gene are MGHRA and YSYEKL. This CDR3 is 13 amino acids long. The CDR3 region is CASSHTDRRPQHF. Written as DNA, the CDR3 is TGCGCCAGCAGCCATACGGACAGACGGCCCCAGCATTTT.

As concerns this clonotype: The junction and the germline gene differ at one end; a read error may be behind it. CDR3 nucleotides: TGTGCCATCGGTGACGGGGGCTATCTTAACTATGGGTACACCTTC. Its protein is CAIGDGGYLNYGYTF. The V and J genes are TRBV10-3 and TRBJ1-2, with TRBD1 as a possible D gene (6 bases). This CDR3 spans 15 amino acids. Germline loops: CDR1 ENHRY, CDR2 SYGVKD.

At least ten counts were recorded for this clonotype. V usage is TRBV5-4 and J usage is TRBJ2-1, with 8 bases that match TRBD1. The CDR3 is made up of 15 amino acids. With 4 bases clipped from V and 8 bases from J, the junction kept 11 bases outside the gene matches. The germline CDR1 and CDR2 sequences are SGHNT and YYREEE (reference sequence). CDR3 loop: CASSPPGQGRYEQFF. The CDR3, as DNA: TGTGCCAGCAGCCCCCCTGGACAGGGTAGGTATGAGCAGTTCTTC.

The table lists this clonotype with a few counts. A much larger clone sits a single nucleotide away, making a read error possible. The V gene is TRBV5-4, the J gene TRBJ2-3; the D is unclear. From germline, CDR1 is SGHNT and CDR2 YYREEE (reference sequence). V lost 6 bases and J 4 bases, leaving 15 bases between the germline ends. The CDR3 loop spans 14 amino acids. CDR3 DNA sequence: TGTGCCAGCATCTTCAGCACCACGTCAGATACGCAGTATTTT. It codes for CASIFSTTSDTQYF.

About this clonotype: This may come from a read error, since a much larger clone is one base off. CDR3 nucleotides: TGTGCCAGCGAGTCAGATAGCAATCAGCCCCAGCATTTT. This translates into CASESDSNQPQHF. The V and J genes are TRBV6-5 and TRBJ1-5; D unresolved. Germline V lookup: CDR1 MNHEY, CDR2 SVGAGI. The V end lost 8 bases, the J end lost 0 bases, and 8 bases lay between the germline ends. The CDR3 has 13 amino acids.

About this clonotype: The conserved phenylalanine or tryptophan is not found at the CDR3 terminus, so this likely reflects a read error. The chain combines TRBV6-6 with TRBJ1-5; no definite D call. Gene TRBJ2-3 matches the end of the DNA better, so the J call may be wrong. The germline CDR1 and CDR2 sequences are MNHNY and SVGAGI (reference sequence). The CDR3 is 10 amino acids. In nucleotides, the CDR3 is TGTGCCAGCAGTTATCAGCCCCAGTATTCT. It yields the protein CASSYQPQYS.

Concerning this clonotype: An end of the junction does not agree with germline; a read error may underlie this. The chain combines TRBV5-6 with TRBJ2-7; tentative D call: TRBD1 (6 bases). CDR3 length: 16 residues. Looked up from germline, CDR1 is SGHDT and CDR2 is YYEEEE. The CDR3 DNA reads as TGTGCCAGCAGCTCCGTTGTCCGCGACAGGACCTATGAGCTGTACTTC. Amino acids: CASSSVVRDRTYELYF.

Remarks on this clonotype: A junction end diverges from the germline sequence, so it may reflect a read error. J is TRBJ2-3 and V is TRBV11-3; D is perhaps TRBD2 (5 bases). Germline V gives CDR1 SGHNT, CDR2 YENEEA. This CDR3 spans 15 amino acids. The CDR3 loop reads CTSTRREVSTDTHDF. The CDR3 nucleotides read TGTACCAGCACCCGTCGGGAAGTAAGCACAGATACGCATGATTTT.

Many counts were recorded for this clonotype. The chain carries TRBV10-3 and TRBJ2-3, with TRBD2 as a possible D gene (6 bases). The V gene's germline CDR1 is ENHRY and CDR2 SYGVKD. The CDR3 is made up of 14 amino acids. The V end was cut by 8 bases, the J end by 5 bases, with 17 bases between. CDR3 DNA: TGTGCCATCCGTTGGGGTCGGGAGTTAGATACGCAGTATTTT. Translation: CAIRWGRELDTQYF.

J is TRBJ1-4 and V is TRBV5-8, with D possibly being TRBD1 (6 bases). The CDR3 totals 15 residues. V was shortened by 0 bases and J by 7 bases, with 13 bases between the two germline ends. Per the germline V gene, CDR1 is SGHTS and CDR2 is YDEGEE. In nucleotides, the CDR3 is TGTGCCAGCAGCTTGGAAGGGGGATCGAGTGAAAAACTGTTTTTT. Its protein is CASSLEGGSSEKLFF.

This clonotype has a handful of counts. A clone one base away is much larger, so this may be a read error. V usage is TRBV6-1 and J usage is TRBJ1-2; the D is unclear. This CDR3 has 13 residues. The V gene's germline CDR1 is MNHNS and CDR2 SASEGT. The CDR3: CASSVWQNYDYTF. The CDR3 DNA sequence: TGTGCCAGCAGTGTCTGGCAGAACTATGACTACACCTTC.

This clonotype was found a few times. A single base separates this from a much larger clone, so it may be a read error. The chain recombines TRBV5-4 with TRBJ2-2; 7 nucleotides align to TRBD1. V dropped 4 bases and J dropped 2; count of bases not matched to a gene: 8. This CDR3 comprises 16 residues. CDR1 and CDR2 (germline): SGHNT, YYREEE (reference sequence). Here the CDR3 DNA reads TGTGCCAGCAGCCTTCGGACAGGCCATAACACCGGGGAGCTGTTTTTT. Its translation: CASSLRTGHNTGELFF.

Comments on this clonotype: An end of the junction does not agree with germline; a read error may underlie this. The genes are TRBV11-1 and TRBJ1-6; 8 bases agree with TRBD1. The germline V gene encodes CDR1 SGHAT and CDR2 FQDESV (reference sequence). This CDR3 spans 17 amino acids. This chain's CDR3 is CASSSKRGTGSNSHLHF. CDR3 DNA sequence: TGTGCCAGCAGTTCTAAACGCGGGACAGGCTCCAATTCACACCTCCACTTT.